This note documents a single T cell receptor beta chain sequence. Its cognate antigen is unknown. The sample belongs to a study of T-cell reconstitution after alpha-beta-depleted transplantation in children. Study-level findings and limits: The origin of high day-60 TCRbeta diversity in some patients lay in surviving recipient T cells and thymic progenitors. T-cell counts and diversity at one year following transplant were attributed mainly to newly produced T cells.

The library targeted TCRbeta and was prepared with unique molecular identifiers. Via MiXCR, TCRdb re-called the PCR reads, giving one row per CDR3 protein. The sample has about 440,000 distinct CDR3 sequences, approximately 41% seen once; the top ten hold around a quarter. The sequencing used PBMCs, collected before TCRalphabeta/CD19-depleted stem cell transplant. The sequence was obtained from a girl between 2 and 10 years old with aplastic anemia, due to receive a stem cell transplant.

This chain's CDR3 is CASSQALGDTQYF. The CDR3 DNA sequence: TGTGCCAGCAGCCAGGCTCTAGGAGATACGCAGTATTTT. The chain joins TRBV3-1 to TRBJ2-3, with D unresolved. This CDR3 spans 13 amino acids. The germline gives CDR1 LGHDT, CDR2 YNNKEL (reference sequence). Between the trimmed V and J ends, which lost 3 bases and 5 bases, there was a span of 9 bases.